Below are 11 T cell receptor beta chains sequenced from a single sample in a study of T cell repertoires in cytomegalovirus infection. TCRdb re-called the reads through MiXCR, storing one row per CDR3 protein. The data hold about half a million distinct CDR3 sequences, with under 45% observed a single time. Their antigen targets remain unknown. Sequenced here: cultured PBMCs, sampled from culture after CMV antigen stimulation. The origin of the receptors is a human donor in good health (CMV status not recorded). Some clones in this sample may be carry-over from other donors' samples.

The V call is TRBV7-9, the J call TRBJ1-4; D remains ambiguous. CDR1 SEHNR and CDR2 FQNEAQ come from the germline V gene (reference sequence). This CDR3 has 16 residues. V was pared by 1 base and J by 4 bases, with 13 bases between. CDR3 nucleotide sequence: TGTGCCAGCAGCTTAGTCGGCAGCCCTTATAATGAAAAACTGTTTTTT. This codes for CASSLVGSPYNEKLFF.

The rearrangement uses TRBV11-2 and TRBJ2-3, with D maybe TRBD2 (5 bases). Trimming left V 5 bases short and J 1 base short, with 10 bases between. Germline CDR1 and CDR2: SGHAT and FQNNGV. The CDR3 consists of 14 residues. CDR3 residues: CASSKTAGTDTQYF. In DNA form, the CDR3 reads TGTGCCAGCAGCAAAACAGCGGGCACAGATACGCAGTATTTT.

The chain combines TRBV7-2 with TRBJ2-7; possible D gene TRBD2, 6 bases. Per germline, CDR1 SGHTA and CDR2 FQGNSA. The CDR3 sequence is 14 residues long. V shed 3 bases and J shed 5 bases, with 14 bases lying between them. Here the CDR3 reads CASSFRRGGNEQYF. DNA of the CDR3: TGTGCCAGCAGCTTTAGGAGGGGCGGGAACGAGCAGTACTTC.

J is TRBJ1-2 and V is TRBV7-3, with 7 bases lining up with TRBD1. J gave up 7 bases and V 6 bases, and 11 bases lay outside the gene matches. Germline V lookup: CDR1 SGHTA, CDR2 FQGTGA. The CDR3 is made up of 14 amino acids. CDR3 sequence: CASSRGEGAGGYTF. The CDR3 coding sequence is TGTGCCAGCAGTCGCGGAGAGGGGGCGGGTGGCTACACCTTC. Looking up the rest from reference TRBV7-3 and TRBJ1-2 gives the full variable domain: GAGVSQTPSNKVTEKGKYVELRCDPISGHTALYWYRQSLGQGPEFLIYFQGTGAADDSGLPNDRFFAVRPEGSVSTLKIQRTERGDSAVYLCASSRGEGAGGYTFGSGTRLTVV.

This rearrangement joins TRBV28 to TRBJ1-2, with TRBD1 as a possible D gene (5 bases). V shed 10 bases and J shed 7 bases, with 13 bases lying between them. From germline, CDR1 is MDHEN and CDR2 SYDVKM. The CDR3 is 11 amino acids. This chain's CDR3 is CATRRGVGYTF. The CDR3 region has the DNA TGTGCCACCCGTCGGGGGGTTGGCTACACCTTC.

The chain employs TRBV7-6 and TRBJ1-4; TRBD1 aligns across 7 bases. The CDR3 contains 16 residues. Per the germline V gene, CDR1 is SGHVS and CDR2 is FNYEAQ. Trimming took 1 base from V and 1 from J; bases not matched to a gene: 3. The CDR3 bases are TGTGCCAGCAGCTTAGGACAGGGTGGAACTAATGAAAAACTGTTTTTT. It specifies CASSLGQGGTNEKLFF. The entire variable domain, with the rest obtained from reference TRBV7-6 and TRBJ1-4, is as follows: GAGVSQSPRYKVTKRGQDVALRCDPISGHVSLYWYRQALGQGPEFLTYFNYEAQQDKSGLPNDRFSAERPEGSISTLTIQRTEQRDSAMYRCASSLGQGGTNEKLFFGSGTQLSVL.

This clonotype was seen only a few times. The rearrangement joins TRBV5-6 to TRBJ2-3; D is uncertain. The CDR3 contains 19 residues. Trimming cost V 4 bases and J 0 bases, with 24 bases left between them. The V gene's germline CDR1 is SGHDT and CDR2 YYEEEE. The CDR3 sequence: CASSLGGLVTLTSTDTQYF. CDR3 nucleotides: TGTGCCAGCAGCCTTGGTGGCCTAGTCACACTTACTAGCACAGATACGCAGTATTTT.

This clonotype turned up a few times. The chain carries TRBV7-8 and TRBJ1-5, with a tentative D call TRBD1 (5 bases). The CDR3 is 17 amino acids. V dropped 2 bases and J dropped 2 bases, with 16 bases sitting between them. The germline CDR1 and CDR2 sequences are SGHVS and FQNEAQ. CDR3 in amino acids: CASSLLRGGGGNQPQHF. CDR3 DNA: TGTGCCAGCAGCTTATTGAGGGGCGGAGGGGGCAATCAGCCCCAGCATTTT.

In this sample, this clonotype turned up a few times. The chain has TRBV7-8 and TRBJ1-2, with D possibly matching TRBD1 (6 bases). The length of the CDR3 is 15 residues. Looked up from germline, CDR1 is SGHVS and CDR2 is FQNEAQ. V gave up 5 bases and J gave up 4 bases, with 17 bases separating them. This CDR3 is CASSPNRDPFYGYTF. The CDR3 bases are TGTGCCAGCAGCCCAAACAGGGACCCGTTCTATGGCTACACCTTC.

This chain uses TRBV20-1 with TRBJ1-4, with 10 bases lining up with TRBD1. The CDR3 extends over 13 amino acids. The trim removed 1 base at V and 11 bases at J, leaving 4 bases unmatched. Looked up from germline, CDR1 is DFQATT and CDR2 is SNEGSKA (reference sequence). CDR3 in DNA: TGCAGTGCTAGAGTGGACAGGGGGGAGAAACTGTTTTTT. Its translation: CSARVDRGEKLFF.

The chain recombines TRBV7-9 with TRBJ2-3; maybe TRBD2 (6 bases). Germline CDR1 reads SEHNR; CDR2 reads FQNEAQ (reference sequence). The CDR3 loop spans 15 amino acids. With 5 bases removed from V and 2 bases from J, the gap between germline ends came to 14 bases. CDR3 nucleotides: TGTGCCAGCAGCCCGGGACTCTATTTCACAGATACGCAGTATTTT. It specifies CASSPGLYFTDTQYF. Filled out from reference TRBV7-9 and TRBJ2-3, the complete variable domain reads DTGVSQNPRHKITKRGQNVTFRCDPISEHNRLYWYRQTLGQGPEFLTYFQNEAQLEKSRLLSDRFSAERPKGSFSTLEIQRTEQGDSAMYLCASSPGLYFTDTQYFGPGTRLTVL.